The present entry profiles one T cell receptor beta chain with its context. The antigen remains unidentified. Sampling of bone marrow took place during active disease in every patient. The data were taken from a study of read filtering for tumor transcriptome and immune sequencing. Notes on the study in general: The sorted CD138-negative fraction was a mixed bone marrow immune population, not purified T cells. Single-read clonotypes: roughly four fifths of IR-seq clonotypes (about 4% of reads), almost 75% of RNA-seq clonotypes (44.6% of reads). Even smaller IR-seq throughput identified most shared clonotypes.

Molecular barcoded adaptors covering alpha/delta and beta/gamma chains were used on about 390 ng RNA. TCRdb fed the reads into MiXCR, producing one record per CDR3 protein. The table has 39,000 or so distinct CDR3 sequences, around an eighth seen once. CDR1 and CDR2 (germline): SGHTA, FQGTGA. The CDR3 length is 18 residues. The V gene lost 3 bases and the J gene lost 2 bases, with 17 bases spanning the gap. The gene calls are TRBV7-3 and TRBJ2-6; D may correspond to TRBD1 or TRBD2 (5 bases each). Specimen: a population of CD138-negative cells sorted from bone marrow. The sequence derives from a donor aged 40 or over with multiple myeloma. The CDR3, as DNA: TGTGCCAGCAGCTTCCGACAGCCCGACTATCCTGGGGCCAACGTCCTGACTTTC. It yields the protein CASSFRQPDYPGANVLTF.